The 28 T cell receptor beta chains presented below share a single source sample, sequenced in a study of post-analysis software for immune sequencing data. Study-wide findings and caveats: Controls had lower frequencies than patients of 4 or 5 TRBV segments, which included TRBV5-6, TRBV5-1 and TRBV20-1.

The antigens for these receptors are not known. Tagging with unique molecular identifiers was a feature of the TCR beta cDNA libraries. TCRdb reanalysed the PCR reads using MiXCR and keeps one entry per CDR3 protein. The sample yields 430,000 or so distinct CDR3 sequences, 30% to 45% seen once. Source material: blood. These receptors were collected from a girl aged 2 to 10 with multiple sclerosis.

This chain joins TRBV28 and TRBJ2-4; TRBD1 matches 7 bases. The CDR3 sequence is 11 residues long. V lost 4 bases, J lost 15 bases, and 6 bases stayed unmatched. Looked up from germline, CDR1 is MDHEN and CDR2 is SYDVKM. In DNA form, the CDR3 reads TGTGCCAGCAGTTCCCGGGACAGTTCGTACTTC. This codes for CASSSRDSSYF.

This clonotype has a handful of counts. The chain joins TRBV5-1 to TRBJ1-1; tentatively, D is TRBD1 (6 bases). This CDR3 has 15 amino acids. V shed 4 bases and J shed 2 bases, with 15 bases lying between them. Germline loops: CDR1 SGHRS, CDR2 YFSETQ. CDR3 residues: CASSLTGPVNTEAFF. The DNA of the CDR3 is TGCGCCAGCAGCCTCACAGGGCCCGTTAACACTGAAGCTTTCTTT.

This clonotype was recorded a few times. V and J are TRBV7-2 and TRBJ1-1; D remains unclear. The CDR3 length is 15 residues. CDR1 SGHTA and CDR2 FQGNSA come from the germline V gene. V gave up 5 bases and J gave up 1 base, with 14 bases separating them. CDR3 loop: CASSRLRTKNTEAFF. The CDR3, as DNA: TGTGCCAGCAGCCGACTTCGGACGAAGAACACTGAAGCTTTCTTT.

V gene TRBV27 combines with J gene TRBJ2-7; 9 bases match TRBD2. CDR1 and CDR2 from the germline V gene are MNHEY and SMNVEV (reference sequence). The CDR3 length is 15 residues. V was pared by 1 base and J by 6 bases, with 7 bases of the junction left unmatched. CDR3 protein: CASSLYPAGGFEQYF. In DNA form, the CDR3 reads TGTGCCAGCAGTTTATACCCAGCGGGGGGTTTCGAGCAGTACTTC.

With respect to this clonotype: A read error may account for a junction end that differs from germline. The chain joins TRBV7-9 to TRBJ2-5; 7 bases line up with TRBD2. The better agreement between TRBJ2-7 and the DNA end casts doubt on the J call. Germline CDR1 is SEHNR and CDR2 is FQNEAQ (reference sequence). The CDR3 is 14 residues long. CDR3 amino acids: CVSSALGGGYEQYF. The DNA of the CDR3 is TGTGTCAGCAGCGCTCTTGGGGGAGGGTACGAGCAGTACTTC.

This rearrangement joins TRBV12-3 or TRBV12-4 to TRBJ1-1, with TRBD1 identical over 8 bases. The CDR3 has 13 amino acids. V was pared by 6 bases and J by 8 bases, with 8 bases of the junction left unmatched. CDR3 amino acids: CASRGQGFGEAFF. CDR3 DNA sequence: TGTGCCAGCAGAGGACAGGGTTTCGGCGAAGCTTTCTTT.

About this clonotype itself: One end of the junction does not line up with germline, which may come from a read error. The V gene is TRBV12-3 or TRBV12-4, the J gene TRBJ1-2; unclear D gene. This CDR3 has 14 residues. CDR3 nucleotide sequence: TGTGCCGGCAGTTTGAAGCCCGCGGGGTTTGGCTACACCTTC. Translated: CAGSLKPAGFGYTF.

J is TRBJ2-7 and V is TRBV12-3 or TRBV12-4; a possible D gene is TRBD1 (6 bases). This CDR3 has 13 residues. With 5 bases removed from V and 3 bases from J, the gap between germline ends came to 11 bases. DNA of the CDR3: TGTGCCAGCAGTGCCGGGACAAGCTACGAGCAGTACTTC. It encodes CASSAGTSYEQYF.

The chain joins TRBV4-2 to TRBJ2-7; a possible D gene is TRBD2 (6 bases). The CDR3 length is 15 residues. Germline V CDR1 and CDR2: LGHNA, YNFKEQ. The V and J ends lost 0 bases and 2 bases respectively, with 11 bases between them. As DNA, the CDR3 is TGTGCCAGCAGCCAAGAGTCGGGAGCTACCTACGAGCAGTACTTC. It specifies CASSQESGATYEQYF.

This clonotype showed up just a few times. One end of the junction fails to match germline, which may point to a read error. This chain links TRBV7-7 with TRBJ2-7, with 8 bases matching TRBD2. Germline V gene sequence: CDR1 SSHAT, CDR2 FNYEAQ (reference sequence). The CDR3 sequence is 17 residues long. The DNA for the CDR3 is TGTGCTAGCAGCCCGTCTTCTGGCGGGAGGCACTCCTACGAGCAGTACTTC. Its translation: CASSPSSGGRHSYEQYF.

The chain has TRBV7-9 and TRBJ2-5; 9 positions agree with TRBD1. Looked up from germline, CDR1 is SEHNR and CDR2 is FQNEAQ (reference sequence). The CDR3 is made up of 16 amino acids. V trimming: 3 bases; J trimming: 2 bases; junction bases outside the gene matches: 7. The chain's CDR3 is CASSFKFDRGQETQYF. In DNA, the CDR3 is TGTGCCAGCAGCTTCAAATTTGACAGGGGGCAAGAGACCCAGTACTTC.

This clonotype was seen only a few times. The V gene is TRBV5-1, the J gene TRBJ1-6, with TRBD1 identical over 10 bases. Looked up from germline, CDR1 is SGHRS and CDR2 is YFSETQ. The CDR3 is 16 amino acids. The ends lost 3 bases at V and 8 bases at J; junction bases unmatched: 8. CDR3 protein: CASSSGTGVTDSPLHF. Here the CDR3 DNA reads TGCGCCAGCAGCTCGGGGACAGGGGTGACGGATTCACCCCTCCACTTT. The full variable domain, its missing parts supplied by reference TRBV5-1 and TRBJ1-6, is KAGVTQTPRYLIKTRGQQVTLSCSPISGHRSVSWYQQTPGQGLQFLFEYFSETQRNKGNFPGRFSGRQFSNSRSEMNVSTLELGDSALYLCASSSGTGVTDSPLHFGNGTRLTVT.

The rearrangement links TRBV4-2 to TRBJ1-5; no clear D gene. Germline CDR1 LGHNA, CDR2 YNFKEQ. The CDR3 contains 16 residues. V lost 0 bases to trimming and J lost 4 bases, with 13 bases between them. This CDR3 reads CASSQDQWQINQPQHF. The CDR3 region has the DNA TGTGCCAGCAGCCAAGATCAGTGGCAGATTAATCAGCCCCAGCATTTT.

The V gene is TRBV20-1, the J gene TRBJ2-1, with 14 positions matching TRBD2. Per the germline V gene, CDR1 is DFQATT and CDR2 is SNEGSKA (reference sequence). The CDR3 contains 15 residues. Losses at the gene ends were 1 base for V and 7 bases for J; bases not matched to a gene: 3. For the CDR3, the DNA is TGCAGTGCTAGAGCCGGGACTAGCGGGAGTAATGAGCAGTTCTTC. Amino acid sequence: CSARAGTSGSNEQFF.

The V call is TRBV4-2, the J call TRBJ1-2; D perhaps matches TRBD1 (6 bases). The CDR3 runs 12 residues. Germline loops: CDR1 LGHNA, CDR2 YNFKEQ. The CDR3 reads CASAGHNYGYTF. In DNA, the CDR3 is TGTGCGAGCGCGGGACACAACTATGGCTACACCTTC.

There are many counts of this clonotype. The chain employs TRBV10-3 and TRBJ2-7; 11 bases match TRBD2. The CDR3 extends over 15 amino acids. CDR1 ENHRY and CDR2 SYGVKD come from the germline V gene. J lost 4 bases, V lost 4 bases, and 6 bases had no gene match. DNA of the CDR3: TGTGCCATCAGTGGTAGCGGGGGGGTGGTATACGAGCAGTACTTC. Translated, it gives CAISGSGGVVYEQYF.

This clonotype has just a few counts. The J gene is TRBJ1-2, the V gene TRBV29-1; D might be TRBD1 (6 bases). Trimming cost V 3 bases and J 6 bases, with 14 bases left between them. The CDR3 is 13 amino acids. Germline CDR1 and CDR2: SQVTM and ANQGSEA. The CDR3 reads CSVDQRGQHGYTF. DNA of the CDR3: TGCAGCGTTGACCAACGGGGGCAGCATGGCTACACCTTC.

This chain uses TRBV10-3 with TRBJ2-3; 10 nucleotides align to TRBD1. V shed 6 bases, J shed 2 bases, and the junction held 8 bases outside the gene matches. CDR1 is ENHRY, CDR2 SYGVKD, per germline. This CDR3 spans 16 amino acids. The CDR3 DNA follows: TGTGCCATCAGCGACCCGGGACAGGGGCTCACAGATACGCAGTATTTT. Translated, it gives CAISDPGQGLTDTQYF.

This clonotype came up a few times. The rearrangement joins TRBV27 to TRBJ1-2; TRBD1 is a possible D gene (6 bases). The germline gives CDR1 MNHEY, CDR2 SMNVEV (reference sequence). CDR3 length: 13 residues. The germline V and J ends were trimmed by 6 bases and 2 bases, with 10 bases remaining between them. DNA of the CDR3: TGTGCCAGCAGAGGACAGCTGAACTATGGCTACACCTTC. This gives the protein CASRGQLNYGYTF.

The chain recombines TRBV9 with TRBJ1-2; 11 bases line up with TRBD1. Trimming at V came to 4 bases and at J to 4 bases, leaving 9 bases not matched to a gene. Germline V gene lookup returns CDR1 SGDLS and CDR2 YYNGEE. The CDR3 is 16 residues long. Here the CDR3 DNA reads TGTGCCAGCAGCCCCTCGCCCGGGACAGGGGGCTATGGCTACACCTTC. Its translation: CASSPSPGTGGYGYTF.

The chain joins TRBV4-1 to TRBJ1-2; TRBD1 aligns across 8 bases. The ends lost 1 base at V and 2 bases at J; junction bases unmatched: 0. This CDR3 is built from 14 residues. Germline V CDR1 and CDR2: MGHRA, YSYEKL. CDR3 bases: TGCGCCAGCAGCCAAGGGGACAGGAACTATGGCTACACCTTC. Translation: CASSQGDRNYGYTF.

J is TRBJ2-3 and V is TRBV3-1, with TRBD2 identical over 9 bases. The ends lost 4 bases at V and 1 base at J; junction bases unmatched: 3. CDR1 LGHDT and CDR2 YNNKEL come from the germline V gene (reference sequence). The CDR3 has 15 residues. The CDR3 here is CASSPWTSGTDTQYF. The CDR3 DNA sequence: TGTGCCAGCAGCCCCTGGACTAGCGGCACAGATACGCAGTATTTT.

The chain couples TRBV13 to TRBJ1-2; tentatively, D is TRBD1 (6 bases). There are 14 residues in the CDR3. CDR1 and CDR2 (germline): PRHDT, FYEKMQ (reference sequence). Trimming removed 1 base from V and 4 bases from J, with 10 bases in between. CDR3 sequence reads: CASSLEGVGYGYTF. CDR3 bases: TGTGCCAGCAGCTTAGAGGGGGTTGGCTATGGCTACACCTTC.

This clonotype has only a few counts. This rearrangement joins TRBV20-1 to TRBJ1-5, with 10 bases aligning to TRBD1. The trim removed 5 bases at V and 5 bases at J, leaving 9 bases unmatched. This CDR3 has 15 residues. Germline CDR1 reads DFQATT; CDR2 reads SNEGSKA (reference sequence). The CDR3 bases are TGCAGTGCTTTCGGGACAGGGGCACTCGATCAGCCCCAGCATTTT. It specifies CSAFGTGALDQPQHF.

The chain recombines TRBV7-2 with TRBJ2-7, with 9 nucleotides matching TRBD1. This CDR3 comprises 13 residues. Germline CDR1 reads SGHTA; CDR2 reads FQGNSA. The V gene end was trimmed by 5 bases and the J gene end by 7 bases; junction bases not matched to a gene: 6. The CDR3 loop reads CASSSQDRGEQYF. The CDR3, as DNA: TGTGCCAGCAGCAGCCAGGACAGGGGAGAGCAGTACTTC.

The V and J genes are TRBV7-9 and TRBJ1-6, with a weak D call TRBD1 (5 bases). Germline CDR1 SEHNR, CDR2 FQNEAQ (reference sequence). V was clipped by 1 base and J by 12 bases, with 16 bases between them. CDR3 length equals 15 residues. The chain's CDR3 is CASSLVGAGPIPLHF. As DNA, the CDR3 is TGTGCCAGCAGCTTAGTAGGGGCAGGTCCGATACCCCTCCACTTT.

The CDR3 is CASSALTGGGEAFF. Here the CDR3 DNA reads TGTGCCAGCAGCGCCTTGACAGGGGGAGGTGAAGCTTTCTTT. The chain recombines TRBV9 with TRBJ1-1; TRBD1 matches at 9 bases. The CDR3 covers 14 residues. The junction had 7 bases not matched to a gene; V was cut back by 3 bases and J by 7 bases. Germline V gene data show CDR1 as SGDLS and CDR2 as YYNGEE. The full variable domain, with the rest looked up from reference TRBV9 and TRBJ1-1, is DSGVTQTPKHLITATGQRVTLRCSPRSGDLSVYWYQQSLDQGLQFLIQYYNGEERAKGNILERFSAQQFPDLHSELNLSSLELGDSALYFCASSALTGGGEAFFGQGTRLTVV.

This clonotype has a handful of counts. V and J are TRBV4-2 and TRBJ2-3; D not resolved. Trimming pared 0 bases from V and 6 bases from J, leaving 19 bases between. CDR1 and CDR2 from the germline V gene are LGHNA and YNFKEQ. This CDR3 region has 17 residues. CDR3 region: CASSQEAEPRRSDTQYF. Here the CDR3 DNA reads TGTGCCAGCAGCCAAGAGGCGGAACCCCGAAGGAGCGATACGCAGTATTTT.